The rows below give T cell receptor beta chains drawn from one sample of a study of blood T cell repertoires in COVID-19. The assay was immunoSEQ multiplex PCR, and TCRdb's table has in-frame clones only and misses some. The profile shows some 190,000 clones, around nine tenths of them singletons. Sequenced input: peripheral blood. Receptors originate from a human donor in a cohort sampled during active COVID-19. CDR3s leave out the opening cysteine and the closing phenylalanine or tryptophan. A D gene is named only where the DNA matches it firmly. Clone size appears in some rows only: once, few, many, or a class for an expanded clone.

>TRBV5-4|TRBD1|TRBJ2-4|-
ASSPEQGVQNIQY
>TRBV28|TRBD2|TRBJ2-7|-
ASTVVVAGGYEQY
>TRBV30|TRBD2|TRBJ2-5|-
AWRGLTSGGQRDQY
>TRBV20-1|-|TRBJ1-5|-
SASWRGGQPQH
>TRBV20-1|-|TRBJ2-1|-
SAPNVEQF
>TRBV27|-|TRBJ2-3|-
ASSPSPGLDTDTQY
>TRBV7-2|TRBD1|TRBJ1-6|-
ASSPRTGNSPLH
>TRBV30|TRBD1|TRBJ1-1|-
ACTGQGLNTEAF
>TRBV2|TRBD2|TRBJ2-2|few
ASRPSSGGSGELF
>TRBV6-5|-|TRBJ2-7|-
ASRTDRAYEQY
>TRBV30|-|TRBJ1-1|few
AWRLGPNTEAF
>TRBV6-5|-|TRBJ2-1|-
ASTQPGNNEQF
>TRBV6-5|TRBD1|TRBJ1-1|-
ASSYRDRLITF
>TRBV27|-|TRBJ2-1|-
ASSLYGGDYNEQF
>TRBV18|-|TRBJ1-3|-
ASSPDSAGNTIY
>TRBV3-1/TRBV3-2|-|TRBJ1-5|-
ASSQGGAQH
>TRBV27|TRBD2|TRBJ2-1|-
ASSRDLAGAYNEQF
>TRBV2|-|TRBJ2-5|-
ASSGGITKLETQY
>TRBV5-1|TRBD1|TRBJ2-3|-
ASSRTGPSTDTQY
>TRBV24-1|-|TRBJ2-2|once
ATSETGLGELF
>TRBV7-9|TRBD2|TRBJ2-7|once
ASSLDWRGGAGEQY
>TRBV15|-|TRBJ2-3|-
ATSSLLGSTDTQY
>TRBV7-8|TRBD1|TRBJ1-3|once
ASSLRQGGNTIY
>TRBV10-3|TRBD2|TRBJ2-5|-
AISDGLAGAETQY
>TRBV24-1|-|TRBJ2-1|-
ATSGFSGVVLHNEQF
>TRBV7-2|TRBD1|TRBJ1-6|-
ASSRGQVYNSPLH
>TRBV2|-|TRBJ2-1|-
ASSEGRGANEQF
>TRBV6-5|TRBD2|TRBJ2-1|-
ASSLLAANEQF
>TRBV18|TRBD2|TRBJ2-1|-
ASSPEAGRNEQF
>TRBV7-2|TRBD1|TRBJ2-7|-
ASSDAGTGYEQY
>TRBV11-2|-|TRBJ2-1|-
ASSPSGNEQF
>TRBV28|TRBD1|TRBJ2-7|-
ASFSRDRVYEQY
>TRBV2|-|TRBJ1-1|-
ASSEETGRTEAF
>TRBV5-1|TRBD1|TRBJ2-7|-
ASSPGQGESYEQY
>TRBV11-2|-|TRBJ2-7|-
ASSFKQAYEQY
>TRBV5-4|-|TRBJ2-5|-
ASSLGGGSYQETQY
>TRBV11-2|-|TRBJ2-7|-
ASSSPLGSSYEQY
>TRBV27|TRBD2|TRBJ2-5|-
ASSLSMLAGGAVETQY
>TRBV5-8|TRBD2|TRBJ2-3|-
ASSLETSGSTQY
>TRBV6-5|-|TRBJ1-2|-
ASSPGTTYGYT
>TRBV4-3|-|TRBJ2-1|-
ASSQETRRTNEQF
>TRBV5-6|-|TRBJ1-1|-
ASRFGSEAF
>TRBV5-1|-|TRBJ2-3|-
ASSLMGRGSSDTQY
>TRBV3-1/TRBV3-2|-|TRBJ1-5|-
ASSQDREP
>TRBV12-5|-|TRBJ1-5|-
ASGAGANQPQH
>TRBV14|-|TRBJ2-1|-
ASSPTPAAYNEQF
>TRBV28|TRBD2|TRBJ2-7|-
ASSLPSGAYEQY
>TRBV11-3|-|TRBJ1-3|once
ASSFSRSGNTIY
>TRBV10-2|TRBD2|TRBJ2-3|-
ASSEFLGVAGVRQLGTDTQY
>TRBV6-6|-|TRBJ1-2|-
ASSYERIYGYT
>TRBV6-1|-|TRBJ1-2|-
ASSEYVRGQDGYT
>TRBV9|TRBD1|TRBJ2-5|-
ASSARTGGVRETQY